These 28 T cell receptor beta chains were all obtained from the same sample, sequenced in a study of cytomegalovirus exposure and HLA in healthy donors. The PCR employed 60 Vbeta primers together with 13 Jbeta primers. Profiled with immunoSEQ multiplex PCR; TCRdb holds only in-frame clones, not every one. The data show about 130,000 clones, around 82% seen once. Sequencing input: PBMCs. These receptors all stem from a boy between 5 and 17 years old in good health and CMV-seronegative.

The chain uses TRBV7-2 and TRBJ1-5; D possibly corresponds to TRBD1 (6 bases). This CDR3 contains 15 residues. V was pared by 2 bases and J by 5 bases, with 13 bases between. In germline, CDR1 is SGHTA, CDR2 FQGNSA. CDR3 loop: CASSLSQGGDQPQHF. The CDR3 nucleotides read TGTGCCAGCAGCTTATCCCAAGGGGGGGATCAGCCCCAGCATTTT. Full variable domain (missing parts from reference TRBV7-2 and TRBJ1-5): GAGVSQSPSNKVTEKGKDVELRCDPISGHTALYWYRQSLGQGLEFLIYFQGNSAPDKSGLPSDRFSAERTGGSVSTLTIQRTQQEDSAVYLCASSLSQGGDQPQHFGDGTRLSIL.

The V gene is TRBV19, the J gene TRBJ2-3; D might be TRBD2 (5 bases). Between the trimmed V and J ends, which lost 6 bases and 0 bases, there was a span of 13 bases. Germline V gives CDR1 LNHDA, CDR2 SQIVND (reference sequence). This CDR3 spans 15 amino acids. The CDR3 region has the DNA TGTGCCAGTAGAGAGTCGTGGACTAGCACAGATACGCAGTATTTT. Translating gives CASRESWTSTDTQYF. The entire variable domain, with the rest obtained from reference TRBV19 and TRBJ2-3, is as follows: DGGITQSPKYLFRKEGQNVTLSCEQNLNHDAMYWYRQDPGQGLRLIYYSQIVNDFQKGDIAEGYSVSREKKESFPLTVTSAQKNPTAFYLCASRESWTSTDTQYFGPGTRLTVL.

This clone was counted a single time. The gene calls are TRBV30 and TRBJ2-5, with TRBD2 matching 16 bases. From germline, CDR1 is GTSNPN and CDR2 SVGIG (reference sequence). After removal of 5 bases from V and 5 bases from J, the junction contained 5 bases not matched to a gene. The CDR3 spans 15 residues. DNA for the CDR3: TGTGCCTGGGGTACGGGACTAGCGGGAGGGGAGACCCAGTACTTC. Encoded protein: CAWGTGLAGGETQYF. The complete variable domain, with remaining parts taken from reference TRBV30 and TRBJ2-5, reads SQTIHQWPATLVQPVGSPLSLECTVEGTSNPNLYWYRQAAGRGLQLLFYSVGIGQISSEVPQNLSASRPQDRQFILSSKKLLLSDSGFYLCAWGTGLAGGETQYFGPGTRLLVL.

J is TRBJ1-5 and V is TRBV7-9; D is unclear. The V gene lost 5 bases and the J gene lost 6 bases, with 11 bases spanning the gap. The CDR3 length is 13 residues. Germline values: CDR1 SEHNR, CDR2 FQNEAQ (reference sequence). The CDR3 DNA sequence: TGTGCCAGCAGCCGACTGGACTCTCAGCCCCAGCATTTT. As protein: CASSRLDSQPQHF.

The chain recombines TRBV9 with TRBJ2-1, with 10 bases matching TRBD2. V trimming: 4 bases; J trimming: 0 bases; junction bases outside the gene matches: 1. This CDR3 spans 15 amino acids. Germline CDR1 and CDR2: SGDLS and YYNGEE. CDR3: CASSPSGSSYNEQFF. In DNA form, the CDR3 reads TGTGCCAGCAGCCCTAGCGGGAGCTCCTACAATGAGCAGTTCTTC.

The chain is built from TRBV6-5 and TRBJ1-2, with D possibly matching TRBD1 (6 bases). There are 14 residues in the CDR3. V was pared by 2 bases and J by 4 bases, with 11 bases between. The V gene's germline CDR1 is MNHEY and CDR2 SVGAGI. The CDR3 DNA sequence: TGTGCCAGCAGTTACGGGGGCTCGGTCTATGGCTACACCTTC. Its protein is CASSYGGSVYGYTF.

The gene calls are TRBV5-1 and TRBJ2-3; D may be TRBD2 (5 bases). Trimming pared 4 bases from V and 1 base from J, leaving 7 bases between. Germline CDR1 SGHRS, CDR2 YFSETQ. This CDR3 has 13 residues. In DNA, the CDR3 is TGCGCCAGCAGCCCCGGGGGCACAGATACGCAGTATTTT. Its protein product is CASSPGGTDTQYF. Together with reference TRBV5-1 and TRBJ2-3, the CDR3 gives the full variable domain: KAGVTQTPRYLIKTRGQQVTLSCSPISGHRSVSWYQQTPGQGLQFLFEYFSETQRNKGNFPGRFSGRQFSNSRSEMNVSTLELGDSALYLCASSPGGTDTQYFGPGTRLTVL.

This rearrangement joins TRBV4-1 to TRBJ1-1, with D maybe TRBD1 (6 bases). Germline CDR1 reads MGHRA; CDR2 reads YSYEKL. The CDR3 consists of 14 residues. The V end lost 3 bases, the J end lost 5 bases, and 13 bases lay between the germline ends. The CDR3 DNA reads TGCGCCAGCAGCCATGCAGGGACAAAGACTGAAGCTTTCTTT. Amino acids: CASSHAGTKTEAFF.

As regards this clone: Sequence at one end of the junction differs from germline and may be a read error. The chain carries TRBV7-7 and TRBJ2-5; tentative D call: TRBD2 (5 bases). The germline gives CDR1 SSHAT, CDR2 FNYEAQ (reference sequence). The CDR3 totals 14 residues. In DNA form, the CDR3 reads TGTGCTAGCAGCTCCGCAGGCACGGGGGAGACCCAGTACTTC. Protein sequence: CASSSAGTGETQYF.

The genes are TRBV5-1 and TRBJ1-2, with 7 bases matching TRBD1. Per the germline V gene, CDR1 is SGHRS and CDR2 is YFSETQ. Germline trimming cut 4 bases from V and 8 bases from J; bases unmatched to any gene: 5. The CDR3 runs to 12 residues. In nucleotides, the CDR3 is TGCGCCAGCAGCGAAAACAGGGGAGGCTACACCTTC. It translates to CASSENRGGYTF.

The CDR3 DNA follows: TGTGCCAGCAGCCTGAGAGTTAGCACAGATACGCAGTATTTT. The encoded protein is CASSLRVSTDTQYF. The chain combines TRBV7-2 with TRBJ2-3; no clear D. V lost 5 bases to trimming and J lost 0 bases, with 9 bases between them. The CDR3 is 14 residues long. Looked up from germline, CDR1 is SGHTA and CDR2 is FQGNSA. The entire variable domain, with the rest obtained from reference TRBV7-2 and TRBJ2-3, is as follows: GAGVSQSPSNKVTEKGKDVELRCDPISGHTALYWYRQSLGQGLEFLIYFQGNSAPDKSGLPSDRFSAERTGGSVSTLTIQRTQQEDSAVYLCASSLRVSTDTQYFGPGTRLTVL.

The chain links TRBV7-9 to TRBJ2-1; D not resolved. The CDR3 covers 16 residues. The V gene's germline CDR1 is SEHNR and CDR2 FQNEAQ (reference sequence). Trimming took off 1 base at V and 8 bases at J, with 18 bases between the two ends. CDR3 residues: CASSLGGENIVDEQFF. The CDR3 DNA is TGTGCCAGCAGCTTAGGAGGAGAGAACATCGTCGATGAGCAGTTCTTC.

This clone came up a few times. The chain employs TRBV4-3 and TRBJ1-4; D might be TRBD1 (6 bases). The V end was cut by 2 bases, the J end by 3 bases, with 10 bases between. The CDR3 length is 15 residues. Germline loops: CDR1 LGHNA, CDR2 YSLEER. The CDR3 spells CASSQTGPANEKLFF. The CDR3 DNA reads TGCGCCAGCAGCCAAACAGGGCCGGCTAATGAAAAACTGTTTTTT.

Points on this clone: Germline and junction disagree at one end, which may indicate a read error. The genes are TRBV30 and TRBJ2-2; a possible D gene is TRBD2 (7 bases). The CDR3 totals 16 residues. Germline V gene lookup returns CDR1 GTSNPN and CDR2 SVGIG (reference sequence). The CDR3 here is CAWSLSRGALTEELFF. The DNA for the CDR3 is TGTGCCTGGAGTCTCAGCCGGGGGGCCCTTACCGAGGAGCTGTTTTTT.

This sequence joins TRBV9 and TRBJ1-5, with TRBD1 matching over 10 bases. The ends lost 3 bases at V and 1 base at J; junction bases unmatched: 1. Germline V gene lookup returns CDR1 SGDLS and CDR2 YYNGEE. CDR3 size: 15 residues. The CDR3 is CASSETGGSNQPQHF. The CDR3 DNA sequence: TGTGCCAGCAGCGAGACAGGGGGCAGCAATCAGCCCCAGCATTTT.

The V and J genes are TRBV13 and TRBJ1-5; 7 bases agree with TRBD1. The V and J ends lost 0 bases and 6 bases, in that order; junction bases with no gene match: 5. There are 15 residues in the CDR3. Germline V gene data show CDR1 as PRHDT and CDR2 as FYEKMQ (reference sequence). CDR3 in DNA: TGTGCCAGCAGCTTAGGGACAGGGATGAGTCAGCCCCAGCATTTT. It yields the protein CASSLGTGMSQPQHF.

The chain combines TRBV28 with TRBJ2-3, with D possibly being TRBD2 (6 bases). Looked up from germline, CDR1 is MDHEN and CDR2 is SYDVKM. Deletions cut 2 bases from V and 4 bases from J, with 13 bases between. This CDR3 is 15 amino acids long. This CDR3 is CASSLLGGDPDTQYF. In DNA form, the CDR3 reads TGTGCCAGCAGTTTACTCGGCGGGGATCCAGATACGCAGTATTTT.

This chain links TRBV6-1 with TRBJ2-2, with a weak D call TRBD2 (5 bases). From germline, CDR1 is MNHNS and CDR2 SASEGT. V dropped 1 base and J dropped 3 bases, with 12 bases sitting between them. There are 16 residues in the CDR3. DNA for the CDR3: TGTGCCAGCAGTGAAGTGATCGCGGGTTACACCGGGGAGCTGTTTTTT. This sequence encodes CASSEVIAGYTGELFF.

This clone has just one count. This chain connects TRBV4-3 to TRBJ1-3; 8 positions match TRBD1. This CDR3 region has 16 residues. Per the germline V gene, CDR1 is LGHNA and CDR2 is YSLEER. Trimming removed 3 bases from V and 2 bases from J; junction bases left unmatched: 6. The CDR3 protein is CASSQNLDRAGNTIYF. The CDR3 DNA is TGCGCCAGCAGCCAGAACCTGGACAGGGCTGGAAACACCATATATTTT.

This chain uses TRBV4-2 with TRBJ2-3; D might be TRBD2 (5 bases). In germline, CDR1 is LGHNA, CDR2 YNFKEQ. V shed 4 bases and J shed 0 bases, with 5 bases lying between them. The CDR3 contains 13 residues. CDR3 in DNA: TGTGCCAGCAGCCGGACTAGCACAGATACGCAGTATTTT. Protein: CASSRTSTDTQYF.

The chain carries TRBV14 and TRBJ2-3; perhaps TRBD2 as D (6 bases). The V gene's germline CDR1 is SGHDN and CDR2 FVKESK. V was cut by 0 bases and J by 0 bases, with 19 bases left in between. The CDR3 extends over 19 amino acids. This chain's CDR3 is CASSQDHYSGGLSTDTQYF. The CDR3 DNA follows: TGTGCCAGCAGCCAAGACCACTATTCAGGAGGGCTCAGCACAGATACGCAGTATTTT.

The chain uses TRBV5-8 and TRBJ2-1, with 8 positions matching TRBD1. V lost 1 base to trimming and J lost 4 bases; unmatched junction nucleotides: 4. Germline loops: CDR1 SGHTS, CDR2 YDEGEE. The CDR3 covers 15 residues. In DNA form, the CDR3 reads TGTGCCAGCAGCTTGAGACAGGGGCAATACAATGAGCAGTTCTTC. This translates into CASSLRQGQYNEQFF.

The rearrangement joins TRBV19 to TRBJ2-3; tentative D call: TRBD2 (6 bases). V lost 4 bases and J lost 0, with 11 bases in between. In germline, CDR1 is LNHDA, CDR2 SQIVND (reference sequence). The CDR3 extends over 15 amino acids. The CDR3 here is CASSTSVLSTDTQYF. The CDR3 region has the DNA TGTGCCAGTAGTACTAGCGTCCTTAGCACAGATACGCAGTATTTT.

The rearrangement joins TRBV27 to TRBJ2-2; D possibly corresponds to TRBD1 (5 bases). V was shortened by 7 bases and J by 0 bases, with 9 bases between the two germline ends. CDR1 MNHEY and CDR2 SMNVEV come from the germline V gene (reference sequence). The CDR3 sequence is 14 residues long. CDR3 coding DNA: TGTGCCAGCAAGACAGTCTCGAACACCGGGGAGCTGTTTTTT. Amino acids: CASKTVSNTGELFF.

The chain combines TRBV4-2 with TRBJ2-1; 8 bases match TRBD2. The CDR3 is 16 residues long. Germline V lookup: CDR1 LGHNA, CDR2 YNFKEQ. The J segment lost 8 bases and the V segment lost 1 base, leaving 10 bases of the junction unmatched. DNA for the CDR3: TGTGCCAGCAGCCAAGCCAGCGGGGGCGCTAAGGATGAGCAGTTCTTC. Residues: CASSQASGGAKDEQFF.

V is TRBV27 and J is TRBJ2-7; 8 bases map to TRBD1. The CDR3 length is 13 residues. Germline V gene lookup returns CDR1 MNHEY and CDR2 SMNVEV (reference sequence). With V trimmed by 10 bases and J by 3 bases, 8 bases remained unmatched. Here the CDR3 reads CATLDRVGYEQYF. CDR3 nucleotide sequence: TGTGCCACCCTGGACAGGGTGGGCTACGAGCAGTACTTC.

The rearrangement joins TRBV29-1 to TRBJ2-3, with D hard to call. CDR1 is SQVTM, CDR2 ANQGSEA, per germline. The CDR3 has 11 amino acids. Trimming removed 2 bases at V and 5 bases at J, with 5 bases between. CDR3 in DNA: TGCAGCGTTGAACCGGGAGATACGCAGTATTTT. This sequence encodes CSVEPGDTQYF.

The genes are TRBV9 and TRBJ2-1; D unresolved. This CDR3 is 16 amino acids long. Trimming took off 0 bases at V and 0 bases at J, with 10 bases between the two ends. CDR1 is SGDLS, CDR2 YYNGEE, per germline. The CDR3 spells CASSVGAVPSYNEQFF. DNA for the CDR3: TGTGCCAGCAGCGTAGGTGCGGTCCCCTCCTACAATGAGCAGTTCTTC.